Each of the 4 T cell receptor beta chains below was sequenced from the same sample in a study of T-cell memory formation after mild COVID-19. TCRdb re-analysed the 5' RACE reads in MiXCR, keeping a single row per CDR3 protein. Among approximately 290,000 distinct CDR3 sequences listed, roughly 8.2% were seen once. The sequenced material came from PBMCs or a T cell subset sorted from them (not recorded which). The receptor set was obtained from a man between 18 and 35 years old who had mild COVID-19 (a few samples of this study predate the infection). Cell type and time point are not known.

As to this clonotype: This may arise from a read error, as a much more abundant clone is one base away. The gene calls are TRBV5-1 and TRBJ1-1, with TRBD1 matching over 9 bases. Germline V gene sequence: CDR1 SGHRS, CDR2 YFSETQ. The CDR3 sequence is 12 residues long. CDR3 DNA: TGCGCCTGCAGCCGGGACAGGGATGAAGCTTTCTTT. This encodes CACSRDRDEAFF. Looking up the rest from reference TRBV5-1 and TRBJ1-1 gives the full variable domain: KAGVTQTPRYLIKTRGQQVTLSCSPISGHRSVSWYQQTPGQGLQFLFEYFSETQRNKGNFPGRFSGRQFSNSRSEMNVSTLELGDSALYLCACSRDRDEAFFGQGTRLTVV.

This clonotype was counted a few times. V is TRBV3-1 and J is TRBJ1-1, with a tentative D call TRBD1 (5 bases). CDR1 and CDR2 (germline): LGHDT, YNNKEL (reference sequence). The length of the CDR3 is 13 residues. Trimming stripped 1 base from V and 7 bases from J, with 10 bases between. CDR3 nucleotide sequence: TGTGCCAGCAGCCAAGGGTACAGGAGTGAAGCTTTCTTT. Amino acid sequence: CASSQGYRSEAFF.

The chain employs TRBV4-3 and TRBJ2-1; D ambiguous. Germline V gene lookup returns CDR1 LGHNA and CDR2 YSLEER. Between the trimmed V and J ends, which lost 4 bases and 4 bases, there was a span of 14 bases. CDR3 length: 15 residues. The CDR3 DNA reads as TGCGCCAGCAGCCCGCAACCCCAGGTGTACAATGAGCAGTTCTTC. It codes for CASSPQPQVYNEQFF.

The genes are TRBV12-3 or TRBV12-4 and TRBJ2-3; D gene uncertain. This CDR3 region has 12 residues. V was shortened by 3 bases and J by 8 bases, with 9 bases between the two germline ends. The CDR3 is CASSFSGSTQYF. In DNA, the CDR3 is TGTGCCAGCAGTTTTAGTGGAAGTACGCAGTATTTT.